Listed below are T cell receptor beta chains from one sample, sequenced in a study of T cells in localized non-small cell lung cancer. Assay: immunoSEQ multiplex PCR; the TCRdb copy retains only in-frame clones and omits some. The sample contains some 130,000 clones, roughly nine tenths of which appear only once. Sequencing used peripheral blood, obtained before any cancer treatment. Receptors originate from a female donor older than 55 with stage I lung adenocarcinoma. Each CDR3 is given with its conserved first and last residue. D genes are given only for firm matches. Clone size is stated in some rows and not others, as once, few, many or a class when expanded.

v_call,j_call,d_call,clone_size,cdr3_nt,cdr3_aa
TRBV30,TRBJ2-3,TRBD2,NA,TGTGCCTGGAGTTTTGTACGCCTAGCGGGAGTCGAAGATACGCAGTATTTT,CAWSFVRLAGVEDTQYF
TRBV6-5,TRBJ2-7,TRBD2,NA,TGTGCCAGCGGGGGGGGCTACGAGCAGTACTTC,CASGGGYEQYF
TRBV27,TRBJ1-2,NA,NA,TGTGCCAGCAGTTTGCTCTCAGGGCCCTATGGCTACACCTTC,CASSLLSGPYGYTF
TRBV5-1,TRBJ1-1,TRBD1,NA,TGCGCCAGCAAACCCGGGACAGTGAACACTGAAGCTTTCTTT,CASKPGTVNTEAFF
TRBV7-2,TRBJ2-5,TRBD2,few,TGTGCCAGCAGATTACCTGAGTCACTAGCGGGACAAGAGACCCAGTACTTC,CASRLPESLAGQETQYF
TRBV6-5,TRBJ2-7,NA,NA,TGTGCCAGCAGTACGGTTTGGAGCTCCTACGAGCAGTACTTC,CASSTVWSSYEQYF
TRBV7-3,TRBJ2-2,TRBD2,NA,TGTGCCAGCAGCTCTCTTCTTAGCGGGAGCCCCGGGGAGCTGTTTTTT,CASSSLLSGSPGELFF
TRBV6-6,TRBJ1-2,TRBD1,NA,TGTGCCAGCAGTCGTGACAGGGGGTTTGGTGGCTACACCTTC,CASSRDRGFGGYTF
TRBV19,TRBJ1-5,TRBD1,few,TGTGCCAGTAGTAAGGGACAGGGACACCAGCCCCAGCATTTT,CASSKGQGHQPQHF
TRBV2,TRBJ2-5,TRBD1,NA,TGTGCCAGCACAGGACAGGGCTTGGAGACCCAGTACTTC,CASTGQGLETQYF
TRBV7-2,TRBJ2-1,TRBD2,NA,TGTGCCAGCAGCTTAGATCTAGCGGGAGGGCTAAATGAGCAGTTCTTC,CASSLDLAGGLNEQFF
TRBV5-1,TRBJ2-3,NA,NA,TGCGCCAGCAGCTTGCCTGACTCTAGCACAGATACGCAGTATTTT,CASSLPDSSTDTQYF
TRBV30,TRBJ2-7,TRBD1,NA,TGTGCCTGGAGTGGAGGACAGGCCGAACAGCAGTACTTC,CAWSGGQAEQQYF
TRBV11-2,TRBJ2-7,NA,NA,TGTGCCAGCAGCCTTGACTTTTTAAGGTACTTC,CASSLDFLRYF
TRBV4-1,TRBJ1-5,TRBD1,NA,TGCGCCAGCAGCCAAGATCAGGGATTGAGGACAGGGCTTAATCAGCCCCAGCATTTT,CASSQDQGLRTGLNQPQHF
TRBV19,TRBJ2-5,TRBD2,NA,TGTGCCAGTAGTAACCAGCCACTAGCCGGGAGGGCCGGGGTGGAAGAGACCCAGTACTTC,CASSNQPLAGRAGVEETQYF
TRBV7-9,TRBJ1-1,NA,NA,TGTGCCAGCAGCCCTACACCGAACACTGAAGCTTTCTTT,CASSPTPNTEAFF
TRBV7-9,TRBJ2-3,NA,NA,TGTGCCAGCAGCCCGCCCAGCGGTTACACAGATACGCAGTATTTT,CASSPPSGYTDTQYF
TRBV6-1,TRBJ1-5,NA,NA,TGTGCCAGTGAGGCTGGGCGGGGTCAGCCCCAGCATTTT,CASEAGRGQPQHF
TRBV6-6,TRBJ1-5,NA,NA,TGTGCCAGCATAGCTGGTAGTGGGCCGGGCAATCAGCCCCAGCATTTT,CASIAGSGPGNQPQHF
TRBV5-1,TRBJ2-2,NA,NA,TGCGCCAGCAGCTTGGAAGCGGGGGAGCTGTTTTTT,CASSLEAGELFF
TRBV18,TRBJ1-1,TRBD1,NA,TGTGCCAGCTCATCCACAGGGGGCACTGGAACTGAAGCTTTCTTT,CASSSTGGTGTEAFF
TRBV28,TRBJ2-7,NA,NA,TGTGCCAGCAGTAGGGGGGTCCGGGCCTACGAGCAGTACTTC,CASSRGVRAYEQYF
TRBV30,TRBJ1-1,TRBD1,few,TGTGCCTGGAGGGGGGCAGGGGGAGCTTTCTTT,CAWRGAGGAFF
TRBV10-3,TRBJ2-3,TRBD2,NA,TGTGCCATCAACCAAGAGGGAGTAGCGGGAGTCATCACAGATACGCAGTATTTT,CAINQEGVAGVITDTQYF
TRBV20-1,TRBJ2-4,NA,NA,TGCAGTGTAGCCAAAAACATTCAGTACTTC,CSVAKNIQYF
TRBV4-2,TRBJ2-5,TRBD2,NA,TGTGCCAGCAGCCAAGATAGGAGACCACTAGCGGGCCGGGAGAAACAAGAGACCCAGTACTTC,CASSQDRRPLAGREKQETQYF
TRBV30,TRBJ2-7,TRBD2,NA,TGTGCCTGGAGGGGACTAGCGGGAGTTAACGAGCAGTACTTC,CAWRGLAGVNEQYF
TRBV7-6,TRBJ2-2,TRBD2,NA,TGTGCCAGCAGCTTAGTGGGGGGGACTAGCAGCACCGGGGAGCTGTTTTTT,CASSLVGGTSSTGELFF
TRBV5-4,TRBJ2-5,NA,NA,TGTGCCAGCAGCTTGGAGACGGGGAGGGAGACCCAGTACTTC,CASSLETGRETQYF
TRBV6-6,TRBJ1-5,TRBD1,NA,TGTGCCAGCAGTTACACCGACAGGGAGGGCAATCAGCCCCAGCATTTT,CASSYTDREGNQPQHF
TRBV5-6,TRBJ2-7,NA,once,TGTGCCAGCAGCTTGAGGCCAGTGGGCCCCTACGAGCAGTACTTC,CASSLRPVGPYEQYF
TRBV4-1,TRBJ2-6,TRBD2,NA,TGCGCCAGCAGCCAAGATGGACTAGCGGGGTATACTGGGGCCAACGTCCTGACTTTC,CASSQDGLAGYTGANVLTF
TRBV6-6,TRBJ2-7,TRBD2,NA,TGTGCCAGCAGTCCGGGACTAGCGGAGAGGTACTTC,CASSPGLAERYF
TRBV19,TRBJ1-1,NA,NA,TGTGCCAGCAAATACGGGAGAGGTGGCACTGAAGCTTTCTTT,CASKYGRGGTEAFF
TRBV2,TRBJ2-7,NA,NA,TGTGCCAGCCGATGGACACCAGTTTACTCCTACGAGCAGTACTTC,CASRWTPVYSYEQYF
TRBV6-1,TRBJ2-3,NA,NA,TGTGCCAGCAGTGAAGAGACTATGGACTTCGGAGATACGCAGTATTTT,CASSEETMDFGDTQYF
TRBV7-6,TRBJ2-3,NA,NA,TGTGCCAGCGGGAAGGCCCAGGGAAATACGCAGTATTTT,CASGKAQGNTQYF
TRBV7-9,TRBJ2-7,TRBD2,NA,TGTGCCAGCAGAACTAGCGGGATGAACTCCTACGAGCAGTACTTC,CASRTSGMNSYEQYF
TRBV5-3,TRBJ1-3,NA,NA,TGTGCCAGAAGCTTCGGGCGGAGGTCTGGAAACACCATATATTTT,CARSFGRRSGNTIYF
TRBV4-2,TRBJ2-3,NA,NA,TGTGCCAGCAGCCAAGTACAAGCCTCAGGCACAGATACGCAGTATTTT,CASSQVQASGTDTQYF
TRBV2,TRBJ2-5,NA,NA,TGTGCCAGCAGTGGACAGGAAGAACAAGAGACCCAGTACTTC,CASSGQEEQETQYF
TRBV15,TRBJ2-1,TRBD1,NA,TGTGCCACCAGCAGAGACCAACAGGGGGAGCAGTTCTTC,CATSRDQQGEQFF
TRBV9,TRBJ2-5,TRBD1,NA,TGTGCCAGCAGCTCCGGGACAGAAGAGACCCAGTACTTC,CASSSGTEETQYF
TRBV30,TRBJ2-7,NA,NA,TGTGCGGCGGGCCAGGGTTGGTACGAGCAGTACTTC,CAAGQGWYEQYF
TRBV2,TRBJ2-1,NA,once,TGTGCCACGTCCGGGACTGGGGCCTACAATGAGCAGTTCTTC,CATSGTGAYNEQFF
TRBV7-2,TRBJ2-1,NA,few,TGTGCCAGCAGCTTAGCCGAATATGAGCAGTTCTTC,CASSLAEYEQFF
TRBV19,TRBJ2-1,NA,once,TGTGCCAGTAGGGTGGTAGCCTCCTACAATGAGCAGTTCTTC,CASRVVASYNEQFF
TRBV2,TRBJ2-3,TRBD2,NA,TGTGCCAGCAGTGAGAGACTAGCGGGAGTGTCAGATACGCAGTATTTT,CASSERLAGVSDTQYF